The 15 T cell receptor beta chains below come from one sample, sequenced in a study of identical twins. Using its own MiXCR run on the 5' RACE reads, TCRdb lists one record per CDR3 protein. The sample shows roughly 690,000 distinct CDR3 sequences, around 6.1% of them seen only once. The source material was naive T cells sorted from blood. These receptors all stem from a man between 18 and 35 years old in good health.

This clonotype was recorded at least ten times. This chain links TRBV20-1 with TRBJ2-2; 12 bases align to TRBD2. The CDR3 spans 15 residues. J lost 6 bases, V lost 4 bases, and 6 bases had no gene match. Germline V gives CDR1 DFQATT, CDR2 SNEGSKA (reference sequence). The CDR3 sequence: CSAIETSGSSGELFF. The CDR3 DNA sequence: TGCAGTGCTATCGAGACTAGCGGGAGTTCCGGGGAGCTGTTTTTT.

This clonotype was recorded many times. The rearrangement links TRBV29-1 to TRBJ2-1; D is perhaps TRBD1 or TRBD2 (5 bases each). Germline CDR1 and CDR2: SQVTM and ANQGSEA. V gave up 8 bases and J gave up 0 bases, with 17 bases separating them. The length of the CDR3 is 15 residues. The chain's CDR3 is CSCWGSQSSYNEQFF. CDR3 coding DNA: TGCAGCTGTTGGGGGTCGCAAAGCTCCTACAATGAGCAGTTCTTC.

At least ten counts were recorded for this clonotype. This rearrangement joins TRBV27 to TRBJ2-2; D gene ambiguous. The germline gives CDR1 MNHEY, CDR2 SMNVEV (reference sequence). V was pared by 3 bases and J by 4 bases, with 12 bases between. This CDR3 is 15 amino acids long. The CDR3 nucleotides read TGTGCCAGCAGTTTGCGTTACGGTAGCACCGGGGAGCTGTTTTTT. This sequence encodes CASSLRYGSTGELFF.

There are many counts of this clonotype. J is TRBJ2-5 and V is TRBV3-1; D is undetermined. The V and J ends lost 0 bases and 0 bases respectively, with 8 bases between them. This CDR3 is built from 15 residues. Germline-derived CDR1 and CDR2 are LGHDT and YNNKEL (reference sequence). CDR3 sequence reads: CASSQDRSYQETQYF. CDR3 nucleotides: TGTGCCAGCAGCCAAGATCGGTCGTACCAAGAGACCCAGTACTTC.

There are many counts of this clonotype. The chain's CDR3 is CSARSGQPQHF. The DNA for the CDR3 is TGCAGTGCTAGATCTGGTCAGCCCCAGCATTTT. V and J are TRBV20-1 and TRBJ1-5, with D uncertain. V gave up 2 bases and J gave up 6 bases, with 5 bases separating them. Germline CDR1 is DFQATT and CDR2 is SNEGSKA (reference sequence). This CDR3 contains 11 residues.

The table lists this clonotype with many counts. The chain couples TRBV6-1 to TRBJ1-1; 8 nucleotides align to TRBD1. V lost 7 bases to trimming and J lost 1 base; unmatched junction nucleotides: 2. The CDR3 runs to 13 residues. Germline V gene sequence: CDR1 MNHNS, CDR2 SASEGT. CDR3 protein: CASNQGANTEAFF. CDR3 nucleotides: TGTGCCAGCAACCAGGGGGCGAACACTGAAGCTTTCTTT.

A note on this clonotype: Just one base apart from a much larger clone, this may be a read error. CDR3 residues: CASSSTRGGNEQYF. The CDR3 bases are TGCGCCAGCAGCTCTACGAGGGGTGGCAATGAGCAGTACTTC. The V call is TRBV5-1, the J call TRBJ2-1; D is perhaps TRBD1 or TRBD2 (5 bases each). The J call is uncertain, as TRBJ2-7 better fits the DNA end. The germline V gene encodes CDR1 SGHRS and CDR2 YFSETQ. The CDR3 sequence is 14 residues long.

The table lists this clonotype with many counts. The rearrangement joins TRBV12-3 or TRBV12-4 to TRBJ2-1; 7 nucleotides line up with TRBD2. After removal of 10 bases from V and 10 bases from J, the junction contained 13 bases not matched to a gene. This CDR3 has 13 amino acids. The CDR3 sequence: CATQSSGLKEQFF. Written as DNA, the CDR3 is TGTGCCACCCAGAGTAGCGGGCTTAAGGAGCAGTTCTTC.

The V gene is TRBV28, the J gene TRBJ2-2; the match to TRBD2 covers 8 bases. The CDR3 consists of 16 residues. The V and J ends lost 3 bases and 6 bases, in that order; junction bases with no gene match: 9. From germline, CDR1 is MDHEN and CDR2 SYDVKM. In DNA form, the CDR3 reads TGTGCCAGCAGTTTGGTCTCCGGGAGGGCCCCCGGGGAGCTGTTTTTT. It encodes CASSLVSGRAPGELFF.

This clonotype was counted a few times. V is TRBV28 and J is TRBJ2-1; D perhaps matches TRBD2 (6 bases). Trimming took off 3 bases at V and 6 bases at J, with 15 bases between the two ends. The CDR3 sequence is 15 residues long. CDR1 and CDR2 from the germline V gene are MDHEN and SYDVKM. For the CDR3, the DNA is TGTGCCAGCAGTTTTAGTCTTGGAGGGGCCAATGAGCAGTTCTTC. Amino acids: CASSFSLGGANEQFF.

This clonotype occurred many times. The V gene is TRBV4-2, the J gene TRBJ2-7; possible D gene TRBD2, 6 bases. This CDR3 is built from 14 residues. Trimming removed 0 bases from V and 3 bases from J, with 9 bases in between. From germline, CDR1 is LGHNA and CDR2 YNFKEQ. The CDR3: CASSQDGSGYEQYF. The CDR3 coding sequence is TGTGCCAGCAGCCAAGACGGGAGTGGCTACGAGCAGTACTTC.

This clonotype was detected ten times or more. The chain is built from TRBV20-1 and TRBJ1-1; D is undetermined. Germline-derived CDR1 and CDR2 are DFQATT and SNEGSKA (reference sequence). With 3 bases removed from V and 11 bases from J, the gap between germline ends came to 10 bases. The CDR3 loop spans 10 amino acids. For the CDR3, the DNA is TGCAGTGCTAGTGCGGGGATCGCTTTCTTT. Amino acid sequence: CSASAGIAFF.

This clonotype was seen ten or more times. This chain uses TRBV27 with TRBJ2-2, with D unclear. Germline V gene lookup returns CDR1 MNHEY and CDR2 SMNVEV (reference sequence). The CDR3 consists of 14 residues. Deletions cut 3 bases from V and 7 bases from J, with 12 bases between. The CDR3 bases are TGTGCCAGCAGTTTCTACGGTGGTGGCGGGGAGCTGTTTTTT. It yields the protein CASSFYGGGGELFF.

This clonotype has at least ten counts. The V and J genes are TRBV7-9 and TRBJ1-5; 7 bases are shared with TRBD1. Germline V lookup: CDR1 SEHNR, CDR2 FQNEAQ (reference sequence). The ends lost 5 bases at V and 4 bases at J; junction bases unmatched: 8. The CDR3 has 15 amino acids. The CDR3 region is CASSQDRVGNQPQHF. The CDR3, as DNA: TGTGCCAGCAGCCAAGACAGGGTAGGGAATCAGCCCCAGCATTTT.

This clonotype was observed at least ten times. The J gene is TRBJ1-1, the V gene TRBV20-1; a possible D gene is TRBD1 (6 bases). The CDR3 extends over 14 amino acids. Deletions cut 3 bases from V and 1 base from J, with 12 bases between. Germline lookup yields CDR1 DFQATT and CDR2 SNEGSKA (reference sequence). The CDR3 reads CSARFEGGNTEAFF. The CDR3 region has the DNA TGCAGTGCTAGGTTTGAGGGGGGGAACACTGAAGCTTTCTTT.